One sample yielded the 30 T cell receptor beta chains listed below, sequenced in a study of cytomegalovirus exposure and HLA in healthy donors. Sequencing was performed with immunoSEQ multiplex PCR; in TCRdb, only in-frame clones are kept and a portion is missing. This sample has some 170,000 clones; roughly 86% occur once, and the top ten carry less than 3.5%. Material: PBMCs. The source is a man in his late teens or twenties in good health and CMV-seropositive.

As concerns this clone: Within the sample, other DNA sequences also encode this same CDR3. The rearrangement uses TRBV27 and TRBJ2-1; TRBD2 matches 13 bases. CDR1 MNHEY and CDR2 SMNVEV come from the germline V gene (reference sequence). The CDR3 spans 15 residues. Trimming at V came to 3 bases and at J to 5 bases, leaving 1 base not matched to a gene. CDR3 sequence: CASSLGLAGNNEQFF. The CDR3 coding sequence is TGTGCCAGCAGTTTGGGACTAGCGGGGAACAATGAGCAGTTCTTC.

This clone was recorded a few times. The chain recombines TRBV2 with TRBJ1-1; TRBD1 is a possible D gene (5 bases). This CDR3 spans 11 amino acids. The germline CDR1 and CDR2 sequences are SNHLY and FYNNEI. Trimming took off 0 bases at V and 11 bases at J, with 7 bases between the two ends. The CDR3 here is CASSEAGRAFF. The CDR3 nucleotides are TGTGCCAGCAGTGAAGCGGGGCGGGCTTTCTTT.

The chain couples TRBV5-4 to TRBJ1-1; D is uncertain. The CDR3 is made up of 15 amino acids. Germline V lookup: CDR1 SGHNT, CDR2 YYREEE (reference sequence). Trimming cost V 7 bases and J 4 bases, with 20 bases left between them. The DNA of the CDR3 is TGTGCCAGCCGCACCATTCCGGGAGGTACCACTGAAGCTTTCTTT. The encoded protein is CASRTIPGGTTEAFF.

This clone has a single count. Here the CDR3 DNA reads TGCAGCACTCGGGACAGGGGATCGAACACTGAAGCTTTCTTT. Encoded protein: CSTRDRGSNTEAFF. This chain connects TRBV29-1 to TRBJ1-1; TRBD1 matches 10 bases. The CDR3 has 14 amino acids. In germline, CDR1 is SQVTM, CDR2 ANQGSEA. V shed 8 bases, J shed 1 base, and the junction held 7 bases outside the gene matches. The full variable domain, with the rest looked up from reference TRBV29-1 and TRBJ1-1, is SAVISQKPSRDICQRGTSLTIQCQVDSQVTMMFWYRQQPGQSLTLIATANQGSEATYESGFVIDKFPISRPNLTFSTLTVSNMSPEDSSIYLCSTRDRGSNTEAFFGQGTRLTVV.

The chain is built from TRBV25-1 and TRBJ1-1, with 9 bases that match TRBD1. The CDR3 runs to 15 residues. Germline CDR1 and CDR2: MGHDK and SYGVNS. V lost 3 bases to trimming and J lost 3 bases; unmatched junction nucleotides: 5. CDR3: CASSDSYRGHTEAFF. The CDR3 bases are TGTGCCAGCAGTGATTCTTACAGGGGGCACACTGAAGCTTTCTTT.

The CDR3: CASSPSLSVGEQYF. In DNA, the CDR3 is TGTGCCAGCAGTCCTAGCCTCTCCGTGGGGGAGCAGTACTTC. The chain has TRBV7-9 and TRBJ2-7; a weak D match, TRBD2 (5 bases). V was clipped by 6 bases and J by 7 bases, with 19 bases between them. Germline CDR1 reads SEHNR; CDR2 reads FQNEAQ (reference sequence). The CDR3 covers 14 residues.

This clone has a handful of counts. This chain connects TRBV4-1 to TRBJ2-7; 8 bases are a match to TRBD1. Germline V gene sequence: CDR1 MGHRA, CDR2 YSYEKL. The CDR3 covers 14 residues. V lost 1 base and J lost 7; bases outside the gene matches: 6. CDR3 nucleotide sequence: TGCGCCAGCAGCCAAGTACAGGGGGTGGGAGAGCAGTACTTC. Translating it yields CASSQVQGVGEQYF.

This chain joins TRBV5-1 and TRBJ2-3, with 7 bases lining up with TRBD2. V was pared by 4 bases and J by 6 bases, with 8 bases of the junction left unmatched. The germline gives CDR1 SGHRS, CDR2 YFSETQ. The CDR3 is 14 amino acids. In DNA form, the CDR3 reads TGCGCCAGCAGCCGGGGGGTTTCGGGGGATACGCAGTATTTT. Translating it yields CASSRGVSGDTQYF.

This clone was counted between two and nine times. The chain employs TRBV15 and TRBJ2-5, with D uncertain. The V gene's germline CDR1 is LNHNV and CDR2 YYDKDF (reference sequence). Trimming shortened V by 5 bases and J by 4 bases, and 5 bases separated the two germline ends. CDR3 length: 11 amino acids. CDR3 amino acids: CATSVGETQYF. In DNA, the CDR3 is TGTGCCACCAGCGTCGGAGAGACCCAGTACTTC.

The chain recombines TRBV5-1 with TRBJ2-2; D not resolved. V dropped 0 bases and J dropped 2 bases, with 2 bases sitting between them. The CDR3 is 13 amino acids. Germline V gene lookup returns CDR1 SGHRS and CDR2 YFSETQ. CDR3 residues: CASSLANTGELFF. CDR3 DNA: TGCGCCAGCAGCTTGGCTAACACCGGGGAGCTGTTTTTT.

The chain uses TRBV6-6 and TRBJ2-7; 9 bases fit TRBD1. CDR3 length: 14 amino acids. Germline CDR1 reads MNHNY; CDR2 reads SVGAGI (reference sequence). V dropped 5 bases and J dropped 6; count of bases not matched to a gene: 8. Here the CDR3 DNA reads TGTGCCAGCAGTCGGGGACAGGGTGTTTCCGAGCAGTACTTC. Residues: CASSRGQGVSEQYF.

This chain connects TRBV4-1 to TRBJ2-3; 7 bases are a match to TRBD1. The CDR3 length is 17 residues. Trimming at V came to 3 bases and at J to 8 bases, leaving 17 bases not matched to a gene. Germline CDR1 MGHRA, CDR2 YSYEKL. CDR3 DNA sequence: TGCGCCAGCAGCCAGTCACCGGGACAGTTAGCTTCGGCTACGCAGTATTTT. It specifies CASSQSPGQLASATQYF.

The J gene is TRBJ2-7, the V gene TRBV13; 9 bases are shared with TRBD1. The germline gives CDR1 PRHDT, CDR2 FYEKMQ (reference sequence). This CDR3 is 15 amino acids long. J was trimmed by 3 bases and V by 1 base; bases with no gene match: 4. CDR3 residues: CASSLETGGGYEQYF. CDR3 sequence (DNA): TGTGCCAGCAGCTTAGAGACAGGGGGGGGCTACGAGCAGTACTTC.

The rearrangement links TRBV7-3 to TRBJ2-7; 10 nucleotides line up with TRBD1. The CDR3 extends over 14 amino acids. From germline, CDR1 is SGHTA and CDR2 FQGTGA. J lost 6 bases, V lost 4 bases, and 6 bases had no gene match. The CDR3 DNA reads as TGTGCCAGCAGCTCGGGACAGGGGCCGGGCGAGCAGTACTTC. It codes for CASSSGQGPGEQYF.

On this clone itself: Different DNA sequences within this sample yield the same CDR3. The V call is TRBV13, the J call TRBJ2-7; D perhaps matches TRBD1 (5 bases). CDR1 is PRHDT, CDR2 FYEKMQ, per germline (reference sequence). This CDR3 is 13 amino acids long. Trimming cost V 3 bases and J 0 bases, with 6 bases left between them. CDR3 protein: CASSLGRSYEQYF. The CDR3 DNA follows: TGTGCCAGCAGCTTGGGGCGCTCCTACGAGCAGTACTTC. The complete variable domain, with remaining parts taken from reference TRBV13 and TRBJ2-7, reads AAGVIQSPRHLIKEKRETATLKCYPIPRHDTVYWYQQGPGQDPQFLISFYEKMQSDKGSIPDRFSAQQFSDYHSELNMSSLELGDSALYFCASSLGRSYEQYFGPGTRLTVT.

Notes on this clone: In the same sample, other DNA sequences code for this CDR3. This rearrangement joins TRBV4-1 to TRBJ2-1, with 7 bases matching TRBD1. In germline, CDR1 is MGHRA, CDR2 YSYEKL. Trimming took 1 base from V and 4 from J; bases not matched to a gene: 4. This CDR3 region has 15 residues. CDR3 nucleotides: TGCGCCAGCAGCCAAGCCGAGACAGGGTACAATGAGCAGTTCTTC. This encodes CASSQAETGYNEQFF.

The V and J genes are TRBV9 and TRBJ1-6; D may be TRBD1 (5 bases). This CDR3 spans 15 amino acids. The germline V gene encodes CDR1 SGDLS and CDR2 YYNGEE. V was clipped by 3 bases and J by 4 bases, with 11 bases between them. The CDR3, as DNA: TGTGCCAGCAGCGACGGGGGACGGTATAATTCACCCCTCCACTTT. This codes for CASSDGGRYNSPLHF.

The CDR3 nucleotides read TGTGCCAGCAGCGTAGGAACAGGGACTGAGCAGTTCTTC. Translated, it gives CASSVGTGTEQFF. The chain joins TRBV11-3 to TRBJ2-1, with D perhaps TRBD1 (6 bases). The CDR3 has 13 residues. Looked up from germline, CDR1 is SGHNT and CDR2 is YENEEA. Trimming removed 5 bases at V and 9 bases at J, with 14 bases between.

This chain uses TRBV29-1 with TRBJ1-1; D gene uncertain. The length of the CDR3 is 14 residues. V gave up 0 bases and J gave up 1 base, with 9 bases separating them. CDR1 and CDR2 (germline): SQVTM, ANQGSEA. CDR3 sequence: CSVEDRGRNTEAFF. The CDR3 DNA reads TGCAGCGTTGAAGATCGTGGCAGGAACACTGAAGCTTTCTTT.

The CDR3 region is CASSQGQADWYEQYF. CDR3 in DNA: TGCGCCAGCAGCCAAGGACAGGCTGATTGGTACGAGCAGTACTTC. V usage is TRBV4-3 and J usage is TRBJ2-7; tentatively, D is TRBD1 (6 bases). Germline V gene sequence: CDR1 LGHNA, CDR2 YSLEER. The CDR3 loop spans 15 amino acids. With 1 base removed from V and 4 bases from J, the gap between germline ends came to 14 bases.

The V gene is TRBV10-1, the J gene TRBJ2-5; TRBD2 aligns across 15 bases. The CDR3 spans 15 residues. Losses at the gene ends were 6 bases for V and 2 bases for J; bases not matched to a gene: 1. Germline CDR1 reads WNHNN; CDR2 reads SYGVQD (reference sequence). Here the CDR3 DNA reads TGCGCCAGCAGGGGGACTAGCGGGGGGCAAGAGACCCAGTACTTC. Translation gives CASRGTSGGQETQYF.

This clone was counted between two and nine times. The chain links TRBV11-2 to TRBJ1-2; 8 positions match TRBD1. CDR3 length equals 13 residues. The germline gives CDR1 SGHAT, CDR2 FQNNGV. The trim removed 1 base at V and 7 bases at J, leaving 2 bases unmatched. The CDR3 loop is CASSLGQGAGYTF. The DNA of the CDR3 is TGTGCCAGCAGCTTAGGGCAGGGGGCTGGCTACACCTTC.

J is TRBJ1-5 and V is TRBV4-2, with TRBD1 matching over 7 bases. V shed 2 bases, J shed 1 base, and the junction held 11 bases outside the gene matches. Germline-derived CDR1 and CDR2 are LGHNA and YNFKEQ. CDR3 length equals 18 residues. CDR3 in amino acids: CASSQFDRVFMSNQPQHF. CDR3 coding DNA: TGTGCCAGCAGCCAATTCGACAGGGTTTTTATGAGCAATCAGCCCCAGCATTTT.

The chain links TRBV2 to TRBJ2-3; D perhaps matches TRBD1 (6 bases). This CDR3 contains 14 residues. Germline CDR1 SNHLY, CDR2 FYNNEI. V was trimmed by 6 bases and J by 6 bases, leaving 16 bases between them. CDR3 bases: TGTGCCAGCAGAAGACCTACTCAGGGGGATACGCAGTATTTT. Protein: CASRRPTQGDTQYF. Full variable domain (rest looked up from reference TRBV2 and TRBJ2-3): EPEVTQTPSHQVTQMGQEVILRCVPISNHLYFYWYRQILGQKVEFLVSFYNNEISEKSEIFDDQFSVERPDGSNFTLKIRSTKLEDSAMYFCASRRPTQGDTQYFGPGTRLTVL.

This clone was seen more than once but under ten times. The V gene is TRBV19, the J gene TRBJ2-7, with 10 bases lining up with TRBD2. CDR1 and CDR2 from the germline V gene are LNHDA and SQIVND (reference sequence). The CDR3 loop spans 12 amino acids. Here the CDR3 DNA reads TGTGCTTCCGGGACTAGCGCTTACGAGCAGTACTTC. Translating it yields CASGTSAYEQYF.

CDR3 DNA: TGTGCCAGCAGTAAAGGACAGGTGGGATCCTACGAGCAGTACTTC. This translates into CASSKGQVGSYEQYF. The rearrangement joins TRBV6-5 to TRBJ2-7; TRBD1 matches 7 bases. The V gene's germline CDR1 is MNHEY and CDR2 SVGAGI. There are 15 residues in the CDR3. Unmatched junction bases numbered 8, after V lost 5 bases and J lost 1 base.

Concerning this clone itself: The junction shows a germline mismatch at one end, possibly a read error. The chain is built from TRBV7-7 and TRBJ2-1, with a tentative D call TRBD2 (6 bases). This CDR3 is 15 amino acids long. CDR1 and CDR2 from the germline V gene are SSHAT and FNYEAQ (reference sequence). CDR3 loop: CASSLGRLGTNEQFF. The CDR3 DNA follows: TGTGCTAGCAGCTTAGGGAGACTAGGAACGAATGAGCAGTTCTTC.

The chain uses TRBV6-5 and TRBJ2-3; weak D call: TRBD1 (6 bases). The V gene's germline CDR1 is MNHEY and CDR2 SVGAGI. V was trimmed by 7 bases and J by 10 bases, leaving 18 bases between them. The CDR3 has 13 residues. The CDR3 bases are TGTGCCAGCACAGTGGGACATGGATTCTCGCAGTATTTT. Amino acids: CASTVGHGFSQYF.

The chain has TRBV7-9 and TRBJ1-2; TRBD1 matches at 12 bases. V trimming: 5 bases; J trimming: 4 bases; junction bases outside the gene matches: 11. Germline assignment: CDR1 SEHNR and CDR2 FQNEAQ (reference sequence). The length of the CDR3 is 17 residues. As DNA, the CDR3 is TGTGCCAGCAGCCCCAGAACCGGGACAGGGGGCCGCTATGGCTACACCTTC. Translating it yields CASSPRTGTGGRYGYTF.

V and J are TRBV7-6 and TRBJ2-7; D unresolved. V was trimmed by 3 bases and J by 0 bases, leaving 9 bases between them. In germline, CDR1 is SGHVS, CDR2 FNYEAQ. The CDR3 is made up of 14 amino acids. The CDR3 here is CASSLVDSSYEQYF. In DNA form, the CDR3 reads TGTGCCAGCAGCTTGGTAGATAGCTCCTACGAGCAGTACTTC.